This T cell receptor beta chain was recorded in a study of shared clonotypes between healthy human individuals. Study overall: CD4 naive cells filled three plates per donor, CD4 memory three, CD8 naive two and CD8 memory one.

Comments on this clone: The antigen is undetermined.

The V gene end was trimmed by 1 base and the J gene end by 4 bases; junction bases not matched to a gene: 11. CDR3 size: 18 residues. CDR1 MGHRA and CDR2 YSYEKL come from the germline V gene. CD45RA-negative memory and CD45RA+ naive subsets were split from the CD4+ cells. Overall study results and limits: Naive subsets, compared against memory subsets, generally had larger estimated richness values. Clonotypes that were shared across a handful of donors made up about 4.5% of naive CD4 clonotypes.

Libraries were prepared by immunoSEQ multiplex PCR; TCRdb keeps only in-frame clonotypes and omits some of them. Found here are 2 million to 2.5 million clones, over 90% of them singletons; the top ten hold about 0.37%. The clonotype was recovered from a man younger than 35 in good health. Some clones in this sample may be carry-over from other donors' samples. This chain joins TRBV4-1 and TRBJ2-1, with 9 bases identical to TRBD2. The source material was naive CD4+ T cells from PBMCs. The subset: CD45RA+ positively selected. CDR3 protein: CASSQVYSASGDYNEQFF. CDR3 in DNA: TGCGCCAGCAGCCAAGTTTACTCGGCTAGCGGGGATTACAATGAGCAGTTCTTC.